This T cell receptor (beta chain) was profiled in a study of blood T cell repertoires in COVID-19. Clones were read by immunoSEQ multiplex PCR, and TCRdb kept only the in-frame ones, dropping some. The table has approximately 190,000 clones, around four fifths seen once. The CDR3 covers 14 residues. After removal of 0 bases from V and 5 bases from J, the junction contained 4 bases not matched to a gene. Germline V lookup: CDR1 SGDLS, CDR2 YYNGEE. The clonotype originates from a human donor with acute or convalescent COVID-19. The donor label of this sample is uncertain. The sample consisted of peripheral blood. This chain joins TRBV9 and TRBJ1-2, with 7 bases fitting TRBD1. The CDR3 DNA reads as TGTGCCAGCAGCGTAGATACAGGGGCTTATGGCTACACCTTC. Translation gives CASSVDTGAYGYTF.